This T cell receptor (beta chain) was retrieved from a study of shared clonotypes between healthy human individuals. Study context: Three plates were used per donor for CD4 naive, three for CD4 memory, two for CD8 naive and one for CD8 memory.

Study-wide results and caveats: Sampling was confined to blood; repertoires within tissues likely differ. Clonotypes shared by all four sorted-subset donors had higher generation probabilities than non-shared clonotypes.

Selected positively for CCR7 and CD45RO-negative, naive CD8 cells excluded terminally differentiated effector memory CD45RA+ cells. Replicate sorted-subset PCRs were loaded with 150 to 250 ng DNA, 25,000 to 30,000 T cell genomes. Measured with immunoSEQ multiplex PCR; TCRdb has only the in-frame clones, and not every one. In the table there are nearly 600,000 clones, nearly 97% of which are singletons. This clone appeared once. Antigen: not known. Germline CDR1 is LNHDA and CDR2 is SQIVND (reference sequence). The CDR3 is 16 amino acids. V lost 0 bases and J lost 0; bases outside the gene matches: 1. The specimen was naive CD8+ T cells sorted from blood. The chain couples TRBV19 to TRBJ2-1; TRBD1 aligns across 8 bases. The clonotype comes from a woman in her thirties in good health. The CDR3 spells CASSIEGTGSYNEQFF. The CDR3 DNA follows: TGTGCCAGTAGTATAGAGGGGACAGGCTCCTACAATGAGCAGTTCTTC.